The rows below give T cell receptor beta chains drawn from one sample of a study of a mutant IDH1 vaccine in newly diagnosed glioma. The table came from immunoSEQ multiplex PCR; TCRdb's copy has only in-frame clones and leaves some out. The data contain tens of thousands of clones, 80% of them seen just once; the ten biggest clones take up around 5.7%. These receptors have no identified antigens. The sequenced sample was PBMCs, obtained from a glioma patient whose treatment included an IDH1 peptide vaccine. These TCRs come from a man in his fifties or sixties with glioma. Each CDR3 is given with its conserved first and last residue. A D gene is named only where the DNA matches it firmly. Part of the rows lack a size; the others show once, few, many or a class for expanded clones.

v_call: TRBV2; j_call: TRBJ2-1; d_call: .; clone_size: .; cdr3_aa: CASSEGGEQFF; cdr3_nt: TGTGCCAGCAGTGAAGGCGGGGAACAGTTCTTC
v_call: TRBV5-1; j_call: TRBJ2-5; d_call: .; clone_size: .; cdr3_aa: CASSLGGTVQETQYF; cdr3_nt: TGCGCCAGCAGCTTGGGGGGAACCGTCCAAGAGACCCAGTACTTC
v_call: TRBV6-1; j_call: TRBJ1-5; d_call: .; clone_size: .; cdr3_aa: CAGGRGALSNQPQHF; cdr3_nt: TGTGCCGGCGGCAGGGGCGCCCTTAGCAATCAGCCCCAGCATTTT
v_call: TRBV7-9; j_call: TRBJ1-4; d_call: .; clone_size: .; cdr3_aa: CATRSTSEGEKLFF; cdr3_nt: TGTGCCACACGCAGTACATCAGAAGGCGAAAAACTGTTTTTT
v_call: TRBV7-2; j_call: TRBJ1-3; d_call: TRBD1; clone_size: .; cdr3_aa: CASSLTGTGTDTIYF; cdr3_nt: TGTGCCAGCAGCCTAACCGGGACAGGGACCGACACCATATATTTT
v_call: TRBV2; j_call: TRBJ1-5; d_call: .; clone_size: .; cdr3_aa: CASRERSGNQPQHF; cdr3_nt: TGTGCCAGCAGAGAAAGAAGTGGCAATCAGCCCCAGCATTTT
v_call: TRBV19; j_call: TRBJ1-1; d_call: .; clone_size: few; cdr3_aa: CASSMDTEAFF; cdr3_nt: TGTGCCAGTAGTATGGACACTGAAGCTTTCTTT
v_call: TRBV6-5; j_call: TRBJ2-3; d_call: .; clone_size: .; cdr3_aa: CASRTSSTDTQYF; cdr3_nt: TGTGCCAGCAGGACCTCGAGCACAGATACGCAGTATTTT
v_call: TRBV6-5; j_call: TRBJ1-4; d_call: .; clone_size: .; cdr3_aa: CASSYKGSNEKLFF; cdr3_nt: TGTGCCAGCAGTTATAAGGGGAGTAATGAAAAACTGTTTTTT
v_call: TRBV5-6; j_call: TRBJ2-4; d_call: TRBD2; clone_size: once; cdr3_aa: CASSLGGAKNIQYF; cdr3_nt: TGTGCCAGCAGCCTGGGGGGGGCCAAAAACATTCAGTACTTC
v_call: TRBV28; j_call: TRBJ1-1; d_call: TRBD1; clone_size: .; cdr3_aa: CASSIRTGAGNTEAFF; cdr3_nt: TGTGCCAGCAGTATCCGGACAGGGGCCGGGAACACTGAAGCTTTCTTT
v_call: TRBV2; j_call: TRBJ1-5; d_call: .; clone_size: .; cdr3_aa: CASSFSSGNQPQHF; cdr3_nt: TGTGCCAGCAGTTTTTCATCGGGGAATCAGCCCCAGCATTTT
v_call: TRBV7-2; j_call: TRBJ2-3; d_call: .; clone_size: .; cdr3_aa: CASSFGVTDTQYF; cdr3_nt: TGTGCCAGCAGCTTTGGCGTAACAGATACGCAGTATTTT
v_call: TRBV5-1; j_call: TRBJ2-7; d_call: TRBD2; clone_size: .; cdr3_aa: CASSSESGALGEQYF; cdr3_nt: TGCGCCAGCAGCTCGGAAAGCGGGGCTCTGGGCGAGCAGTACTTC
v_call: TRBV6-5; j_call: TRBJ1-2; d_call: .; clone_size: .; cdr3_aa: CASSYPGPLGGYTF; cdr3_nt: TGTGCCAGCAGTTACCCAGGGCCACTCGGGGGCTACACCTTC
v_call: TRBV28; j_call: TRBJ1-2; d_call: .; clone_size: .; cdr3_aa: CASKADNGYTF; cdr3_nt: TGTGCCAGCAAGGCGGACAATGGCTACACCTTC
v_call: TRBV7-3; j_call: TRBJ1-2; d_call: .; clone_size: .; cdr3_aa: CASSLTGQLNYGYTF; cdr3_nt: TGTGCCAGCAGCTTAACGGGGCAGCTTAACTATGGCTACACCTTC
v_call: TRBV27; j_call: TRBJ2-7; d_call: .; clone_size: .; cdr3_aa: CASSPIDSIHEQYF; cdr3_nt: TGTGCCAGCAGTCCAATCGACAGTATCCACGAGCAGTACTTC
v_call: TRBV7-9; j_call: TRBJ1-2; d_call: .; clone_size: .; cdr3_aa: CASSLVSGGYGYTF; cdr3_nt: TGTGCCAGCAGCTTAGTGTCAGGAGGGTATGGCTACACCTTC
v_call: TRBV6-5; j_call: TRBJ2-1; d_call: .; clone_size: .; cdr3_aa: CASGRAYNEQFF; cdr3_nt: TGTGCCAGCGGCAGGGCCTACAATGAGCAGTTCTTC
v_call: TRBV27; j_call: TRBJ2-1; d_call: .; clone_size: once; cdr3_aa: CASSPIDDGGYYNEQFF; cdr3_nt: TGTGCCAGCAGCCCTATCGATGATGGGGGCTACTACAATGAGCAGTTCTTC
v_call: TRBV29-1; j_call: TRBJ1-1; d_call: .; clone_size: medium-sized; cdr3_aa: CSVGDTTRAFF; cdr3_nt: TGCAGCGTTGGGGACACTACTAGGGCTTTCTTT
v_call: TRBV6-1; j_call: TRBJ1-5; d_call: TRBD1; clone_size: .; cdr3_aa: CASSPRGHSNQPQHF; cdr3_nt: TGTGCCAGCAGCCCCAGGGGGCATAGCAATCAGCCCCAGCATTTT
v_call: TRBV29-1; j_call: TRBJ2-5; d_call: .; clone_size: .; cdr3_aa: CSVEGTEGPGAQYF; cdr3_nt: TGCAGCGTTGAAGGGACAGAGGGGCCCGGCGCCCAGTACTTC
v_call: TRBV30; j_call: TRBJ1-6; d_call: .; clone_size: .; cdr3_aa: CAWNLGTQVSPLHF; cdr3_nt: TGTGCCTGGAATTTAGGTACGCAGGTTTCACCCCTCCACTTT
v_call: TRBV27; j_call: TRBJ1-3; d_call: TRBD1; clone_size: .; cdr3_aa: CASRPRGLSGNTIYF; cdr3_nt: TGTGCCAGCAGGCCCAGGGGGCTCTCTGGAAACACCATATATTTT